Listed below are T cell receptor beta chains from one sample, sequenced in a study of radiation and T cells in renal cell carcinoma. Here immunoSEQ multiplex PCR was the method, and the copy in TCRdb shows in-frame clones only, minus some. The sample carries approximately 110,000 clones, 82% recorded once. Here the sequenced sample was blood, taken from a patient whose treatment included radiotherapy and nephrectomy. All receptors derive from a woman aged 55-70 years with renal cell carcinoma. Both conserved end residues are part of each CDR3. The order of the fields is V gene, J gene, CDR3 protein.

TRBV10-2	TRBJ1-3	CATQTGDGNTIYF
TRBV15	TRBJ2-7	CATSRPQGYEQYF
TRBV29-1	TRBJ1-2	CGTGGFNGYTF
TRBV5-1	TRBJ2-3	CASSADTDTQYF
TRBV28	TRBJ2-5	CASSLFTQGARETQYF
TRBV5-5	TRBJ2-5	CASSLARLEETQYF
TRBV7-9	TRBJ1-3	CASSLAQAAVGDTIYF
TRBV2	TRBJ1-3	CASSEVSGGTGNTIYF
TRBV6-5	TRBJ2-1	CASGELAGQEQFF
TRBV19	TRBJ2-5	CASSSGTGMGETQYF
TRBV19	TRBJ1-2	CASSLSGYGYTF
TRBV7-9	TRBJ1-1	CASSLGQMNTEAFF
TRBV7-9	TRBJ2-7	CASSFSSYEQYF
TRBV5-4	TRBJ2-3	CASSSLVGPTDTQYF
TRBV10-3	TRBJ2-3	CASGGTDTQYF
TRBV10-1	TRBJ1-1	CASSVTGREAFF
TRBV5-4	TRBJ2-3	CASSKGTDSSTDTQYF
TRBV18	TRBJ2-3	CASSSQAGTSSTDTQYF
TRBV10-3	TRBJ1-1	CAIREQVSNTEAFF
TRBV6-6	TRBJ1-1	CAILLPPTRGNTEAFF
TRBV15	TRBJ1-3	CATSRFQGGGNTIYF
TRBV9	TRBJ2-7	CASSPLGQAYEQYF
TRBV19	TRBJ1-1	CASSGDRGPEAFF
TRBV5-1	TRBJ2-7	CASSLAANYEQYF
TRBV27	TRBJ2-1	CASTLAGGTYNEQFF
TRBV6-5	TRBJ1-1	CASNLRRSNTEAFF
TRBV4-1	TRBJ2-6	CASSQDFWGQGRPGANVLTF
TRBV5-1	TRBJ2-5	CASSHELGTQYF
TRBV14	TRBJ2-3	CASSQWGDSTDTQYF